A single sample is the source of the 29 T cell receptor beta chains below, sequenced in a study of T cell repertoires in cytomegalovirus infection. A single record per CDR3 protein comes from TCRdb applying MiXCR to the reads. The data hold about 250,000 distinct CDR3 sequences, with over 9% observed a single time. Sequencing input: PBMCs. These receptors originate from a human donor in good health (CMV status not recorded). Some clones in this sample may be carry-over from other donors' samples.

This clonotype was counted ten times or more. In DNA form, the CDR3 reads TGTGCCAGCAGCCCGCGACTAGCAACATCGCAGTTCTTC. It yields the protein CASSPRLATSQFF. The chain employs TRBV7-2 and TRBJ2-1, with 7 bases that match TRBD2. This CDR3 is built from 13 residues. V lost 5 bases and J lost 12; bases outside the gene matches: 10. Germline assignment: CDR1 SGHTA and CDR2 FQGNSA. The variable domain in full, with the rest retrieved from reference TRBV7-2 and TRBJ2-1, is GAGVSQSPSNKVTEKGKDVELRCDPISGHTALYWYRQSLGQGLEFLIYFQGNSAPDKSGLPSDRFSAERTGGSVSTLTIQRTQQEDSAVYLCASSPRLATSQFFGPGTRLTVL.

This clonotype was seen at least ten times. The V gene is TRBV19, the J gene TRBJ2-5; 11 bases map to TRBD1. Germline trimming cut 4 bases from V and 6 bases from J; bases unmatched to any gene: 4. There are 14 residues in the CDR3. Germline CDR1 and CDR2: LNHDA and SQIVND (reference sequence). The CDR3 region has the DNA TGTGCCAGTAGTACAGGGACAGGGGGAAAGACCCAGTACTTC. Amino acid sequence: CASSTGTGGKTQYF. Full variable domain (outside the CDR3, taken from reference TRBV19 and TRBJ2-5): DGGITQSPKYLFRKEGQNVTLSCEQNLNHDAMYWYRQDPGQGLRLIYYSQIVNDFQKGDIAEGYSVSREKKESFPLTVTSAQKNPTAFYLCASSTGTGGKTQYFGPGTRLLVL.

Many counts were recorded for this clonotype. The chain recombines TRBV7-2 with TRBJ1-4; D unclear. The germline V gene has CDR1 SGHTA and CDR2 FQGNSA. This CDR3 has 17 amino acids. Trimming cost V 5 bases and J 0 bases, with 16 bases left between them. CDR3 DNA: TGTGCCAGCAGCCCCGACGGGGATCCCACAACTAATGAAAAACTGTTTTTT. Translation: CASSPDGDPTTNEKLFF.

The chain combines TRBV5-4 with TRBJ1-1; 9 positions agree with TRBD1. The V gene's germline CDR1 is SGHNT and CDR2 YYREEE (reference sequence). The CDR3 sequence is 13 residues long. The ends lost 4 bases at V and 4 bases at J; junction bases unmatched: 2. CDR3 coding DNA: TGTGCCAGCAGCAAGGACAGGGGCACTGAAGCTTTCTTT. Its protein is CASSKDRGTEAFF. Full variable domain (rest looked up from reference TRBV5-4 and TRBJ1-1): ETGVTQSPTHLIKTRGQQVTLRCSSQSGHNTVSWYQQALGQGPQFIFQYYREEENGRGNFPPRFSGLQFPNYSSELNVNALELDDSALYLCASSKDRGTEAFFGQGTRLTVV.

This clonotype was picked up many times. V gene TRBV11-3 combines with J gene TRBJ2-1, with D uncertain. The V end lost 0 bases, the J end lost 4 bases, and 10 bases lay between the germline ends. Germline CDR1 and CDR2: SGHNT and YENEEA. This CDR3 has 15 amino acids. The CDR3 region is CASSLDGEAYNEQFF. The DNA of the CDR3 is TGTGCCAGCAGCTTAGACGGCGAGGCGTACAATGAGCAGTTCTTC. Full variable domain (rest looked up from reference TRBV11-3 and TRBJ2-1): EAGVVQSPRYKIIEKKQPVAFWCNPISGHNTLYWYLQNLGQGPELLIRYENEEAVDDSQLPKDRFSAERLKGVDSTLKIQPAELGDSAVYLCASSLDGEAYNEQFFGPGTRLTVL.

CDR3 in DNA: TGTGCCATCAGTGAGTCGAGTGGAGACTCTAACTATGGCTACACCTTC. Protein: CAISESSGDSNYGYTF. This chain joins TRBV10-3 and TRBJ1-2; the D is unclear. Trimming took off 0 bases at V and 0 bases at J, with 11 bases between the two ends. The germline V gene encodes CDR1 ENHRY and CDR2 SYGVKD. This CDR3 spans 16 amino acids.

V is TRBV6-6 and J is TRBJ2-7; D is unclear. Per the germline V gene, CDR1 is MNHNY and CDR2 is SVGAGI (reference sequence). This CDR3 comprises 13 residues. The germline V and J ends were trimmed by 2 bases and 2 bases, with 7 bases remaining between them. The DNA for the CDR3 is TGTGCCAGCAGTTACAGTCCAGCCTACGAGCAGTACTTC. Translating gives CASSYSPAYEQYF.

This chain connects TRBV10-3 to TRBJ2-2, with 10 bases identical to TRBD1. The CDR3 is 15 residues long. The V and J ends lost 6 bases and 6 bases, in that order; junction bases with no gene match: 7. In germline, CDR1 is ENHRY, CDR2 SYGVKD. CDR3 in amino acids: CAISSGQGKAGELFF. The DNA for the CDR3 is TGTGCCATCAGCTCGGGACAGGGGAAAGCCGGGGAGCTGTTTTTT.

This clonotype was counted only a few times. The rearrangement uses TRBV7-2 and TRBJ2-2; tentative D call: TRBD1 (5 bases). The V end was cut by 5 bases, the J end by 2 bases, with 15 bases between. Germline CDR1 SGHTA, CDR2 FQGNSA. The CDR3 sequence is 16 residues long. Written as DNA, the CDR3 is TGTGCCAGCAGCCCCCGGACACCCATAAACACCGGGGAGCTGTTTTTT. Its translation: CASSPRTPINTGELFF.

This clonotype was recorded many times. The V gene is TRBV28, the J gene TRBJ1-2; TRBD1 matches at 7 bases. The CDR3 loop spans 14 amino acids. Germline V gene sequence: CDR1 MDHEN, CDR2 SYDVKM. Trimming cost V 6 bases and J 2 bases; bases outside gene matches: 6. The CDR3, as DNA: TGTGCCAGCAGCACAGGGGCCCTAAACTATGGCTACACCTTC. As protein: CASSTGALNYGYTF.

This clonotype was recorded at least ten times. The CDR3 loop is CATLIPGRTDTQYF. The DNA of the CDR3 is TGTGCCACTCTCATTCCAGGTCGCACAGATACGCAGTATTTT. The chain carries TRBV24-1 and TRBJ2-3; unclear D gene. CDR1 and CDR2 from the germline V gene are KGHDR and SFDVKD. V lost 10 bases and J lost 1, with 14 bases in between. CDR3 size: 14 residues.

This clonotype was recorded at least ten times. J is TRBJ2-7 and V is TRBV7-3; 9 bases fit TRBD2. Germline values: CDR1 SGHTA, CDR2 FQGTGA. V trimming: 2 bases; J trimming: 2 bases; junction bases outside the gene matches: 7. CDR3 length: 16 amino acids. CDR3 protein: CASSLEGAGGTYEQYF. The DNA for the CDR3 is TGTGCCAGCAGCTTAGAAGGCGCGGGGGGGACCTACGAGCAGTACTTC.

In its sample, this clonotype was seen many times. J is TRBJ2-2 and V is TRBV7-6; TRBD1 matches at 9 bases. The CDR3 spans 15 residues. Germline V lookup: CDR1 SGHVS, CDR2 FNYEAQ. V shed 5 bases and J 3 bases; nucleotides not matched to a gene: 4. CDR3 in DNA: TGTGCCAGCAGCCCGGGACAGGGAGACACCGGGGAGCTGTTTTTT. As protein: CASSPGQGDTGELFF.

The J gene is TRBJ1-3, the V gene TRBV29-1; 9 bases are a match to TRBD1. Germline assignment: CDR1 SQVTM and CDR2 ANQGSEA. Unmatched junction bases numbered 5, after V lost 5 bases and J lost 0 bases. The CDR3 loop spans 15 amino acids. Written as DNA, the CDR3 is TGCAGCGTTCTCGAGGACAGGGGCTCTGGAAACACCATATATTTT. Translation gives CSVLEDRGSGNTIYF.

This clonotype appeared many times. The chain employs TRBV6-5 and TRBJ1-5, with D maybe TRBD1 (5 bases). The CDR3 extends over 17 amino acids. Germline V gene data show CDR1 as MNHEY and CDR2 as SVGAGI. Trimming took 5 bases from V and 4 from J, leaving 21 bases between them. The CDR3 region is CASSPRTSSKENQPQHF. The CDR3 DNA follows: TGTGCCAGCAGTCCGAGGACAAGCTCGAAAGAAAATCAGCCCCAGCATTTT.

This chain connects TRBV5-1 to TRBJ1-1; 8 bases map to TRBD1. The germline V gene has CDR1 SGHRS and CDR2 YFSETQ. This CDR3 region has 15 residues. Trimming at V came to 1 base and at J to 1 base, leaving 3 bases not matched to a gene. The CDR3 sequence: CASSLSTGGNTEAFF. The CDR3 DNA is TGCGCCAGCAGCTTGAGTACAGGGGGGAACACTGAAGCTTTCTTT.

This clonotype was picked up many times. This sequence joins TRBV19 and TRBJ1-2; D is perhaps TRBD1 (6 bases). The CDR3 has 15 amino acids. Looked up from germline, CDR1 is LNHDA and CDR2 is SQIVND (reference sequence). V lost 0 bases, J lost 5 bases, and 13 bases lay in between. CDR3: CASSIDLSRGYGYTF. Here the CDR3 DNA reads TGTGCCAGTAGTATAGATCTGTCGAGGGGGTATGGCTACACCTTC.

This clonotype was seen ten or more times. The rearrangement links TRBV7-2 to TRBJ1-1, with 11 nucleotides matching TRBD1. Germline CDR1 is SGHTA and CDR2 is FQGNSA. The length of the CDR3 is 17 residues. Unmatched junction bases numbered 6, after V lost 2 bases and J lost 1 base. In nucleotides, the CDR3 is TGTGCCAGCAGCTTAATCGGGACAGGGGGGAGGAACACTGAAGCTTTCTTT. Its protein product is CASSLIGTGGRNTEAFF.

With respect to this clonotype: The germline gene is not matched at one end of the junction; a read error may be the cause. V is TRBV4-3 and J is TRBJ1-6, with D uncertain. CDR3 length: 15 amino acids. Germline values: CDR1 LGHNA, CDR2 YSLEER. The CDR3, as DNA: TGCGCCAGCAGTCAGGCGTCGGCCTACAATTCACCCCTCCACTTT. Translation gives CASSQASAYNSPLHF.

This clonotype was seen at least ten times. The chain has TRBV7-2 and TRBJ2-3, with 11 bases fitting TRBD2. Trimming removed 0 bases from V and 0 bases from J; junction bases left unmatched: 8. Per the germline V gene, CDR1 is SGHTA and CDR2 is FQGNSA. The length of the CDR3 is 19 residues. The CDR3 nucleotides read TGTGCCAGCAGCTTAGCGCTCCTAGCGGGGGGCTCTAGCACAGATACGCAGTATTTT. Its protein product is CASSLALLAGGSSTDTQYF.

This clonotype was counted between two and nine times. The J gene is TRBJ2-2, the V gene TRBV28; 7 positions match TRBD1. Germline CDR1 reads MDHEN; CDR2 reads SYDVKM. The CDR3 is made up of 15 amino acids. V gave up 3 bases and J gave up 4 bases; unmatched junction bases: 5. Here the CDR3 DNA reads TGTGCCAGCAGTTTGCCCCGACAGGGCACCGGGGAGCTGTTTTTT. Protein sequence: CASSLPRQGTGELFF.

This clonotype occurred a few times. This chain links TRBV28 with TRBJ1-1; 9 nucleotides align to TRBD1. The CDR3 spans 15 residues. Germline V CDR1 and CDR2: MDHEN, SYDVKM. J gave up 5 bases and V 4 bases, and 8 bases lay outside the gene matches. The CDR3 coding sequence is TGTGCCAGCAGTTGGGGAGGACAGGGGACAACTGAAGCTTTCTTT. It codes for CASSWGGQGTTEAFF.

Concerning this clonotype: The junction and the germline gene differ at one end; a read error may be behind it. This chain joins TRBV24-1 and TRBJ1-1; D remains unclear. The CDR3 extends over 15 amino acids. The germline CDR1 and CDR2 sequences are KGHDR and SFDVKD. Here the CDR3 reads CAASDFARKNTEAFF. CDR3 coding DNA: TGTGCCGCCAGTGATTTCGCTAGGAAGAACACTGAAGCTTTCTTT.

This clonotype was seen ten or more times. This chain connects TRBV5-1 to TRBJ2-2; D unresolved. V was pared by 1 base and J by 8 bases, with 9 bases between. The CDR3 sequence is 13 residues long. Germline V gene data show CDR1 as SGHRS and CDR2 as YFSETQ. CDR3 in amino acids: CASSLMRSGELFF. In DNA, the CDR3 is TGCGCCAGCAGCTTGATGCGCTCAGGGGAGCTGTTTTTT.

This clonotype was counted at least ten times. The chain uses TRBV7-2 and TRBJ2-1; TRBD2 might be the D (5 bases). Germline lookup yields CDR1 SGHTA and CDR2 FQGNSA. Trimming cost V 5 bases and J 10 bases, with 12 bases left between them. The CDR3 length is 12 residues. The DNA for the CDR3 is TGTGCCAGCAGCCCGCTAGCTGGCGAGCAGTTCTTC. Protein sequence: CASSPLAGEQFF.

This clonotype was found many times. The chain combines TRBV20-1 with TRBJ2-7, with D tentatively TRBD1 (5 bases). The CDR3 runs to 13 residues. Germline V gives CDR1 DFQATT, CDR2 SNEGSKA (reference sequence). The germline V and J ends were trimmed by 6 bases and 1 base, with 13 bases remaining between them. CDR3 region: CSARPGRSYEQYF. In DNA, the CDR3 is TGCAGTGCCCGCCCAGGGCGATCCTACGAGCAGTACTTC.

This clonotype was observed a few times. This sequence joins TRBV3-1 and TRBJ2-2; possible D gene TRBD1, 6 bases. Germline CDR1 and CDR2: LGHDT and YNNKEL (reference sequence). V gave up 4 bases and J gave up 3 bases, with 9 bases separating them. CDR3 length: 14 amino acids. The CDR3 reads CASSPSGDTGELFF. Written as DNA, the CDR3 is TGTGCCAGCAGCCCTTCAGGGGACACCGGGGAGCTGTTTTTT.

The genes are TRBV24-1 and TRBJ2-3; D may correspond to TRBD1 or TRBD2 (5 bases each). The CDR3 totals 15 residues. The germline V gene has CDR1 KGHDR and CDR2 SFDVKD. V was trimmed by 7 bases and J by 3 bases, leaving 16 bases between them. CDR3 in amino acids: CATSFPRDPTDTQYF. The CDR3 DNA is TGTGCCACCAGCTTCCCCCGGGACCCTACAGATACGCAGTATTTT.

This clonotype was seen at least ten times. The rearrangement joins TRBV6-2 or TRBV6-3 to TRBJ2-7; D may match TRBD1 or TRBD2 (5 bases each). CDR1 is MNHEY, CDR2 SVGEGT, per germline. Deletions cut 5 bases from V and 2 bases from J, with 10 bases between. The CDR3 covers 13 residues. The CDR3 DNA reads as TGTGCCAGCAGTGGGGACGGAGCCTACGAGCAGTACTTC. Its translation is CASSGDGAYEQYF.